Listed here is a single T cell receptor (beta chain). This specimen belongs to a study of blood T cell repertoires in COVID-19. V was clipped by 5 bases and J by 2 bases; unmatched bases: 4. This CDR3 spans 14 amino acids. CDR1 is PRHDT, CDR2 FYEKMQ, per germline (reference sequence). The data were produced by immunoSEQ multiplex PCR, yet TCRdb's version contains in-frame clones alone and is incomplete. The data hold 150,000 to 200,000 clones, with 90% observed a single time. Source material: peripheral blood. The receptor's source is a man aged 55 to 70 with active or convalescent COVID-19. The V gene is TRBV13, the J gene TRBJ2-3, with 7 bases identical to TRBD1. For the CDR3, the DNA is TGTGCCAGCAGCAGGGGACAGCCCACAGATACGCAGTATTTT. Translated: CASSRGQPTDTQYF.